These T cell receptor beta chains were read from a single sample in a study of blood T cell repertoires in COVID-19. Profiled with immunoSEQ multiplex PCR; TCRdb holds only in-frame clones, not every one. The sample yields 60,000 to 90,000 clones, more than 65% seen once. The sample taken for sequencing was peripheral blood. Receptors originate from a woman aged 45-60 years with acute or convalescent COVID-19. The CDR3 runs from the conserved cysteine through the conserved F or W. A D gene is named only where the DNA matches it firmly. Only some rows state a clone size, as once, few, many or a class for expanded clones.

j_call: TRBJ1-5; d_call: TRBD1; v_call: TRBV28; cdr3_length: 14; clone_size: -; cdr3_nt: TGTGCCAGCAGTTCTGACAGGGTCACCCAGCCCCAGCATTTT; cdr3_aa: CASSSDRVTQPQHF
j_call: TRBJ1-4; d_call: -; v_call: TRBV10-3; cdr3_length: 15; clone_size: -; cdr3_nt: TGTGCCATCAGTGAGTCGAGCGGAAAGAATGAAAAACTGTTTTTT; cdr3_aa: CAISESSGKNEKLFF
j_call: TRBJ2-6; d_call: TRBD1; v_call: TRBV27; cdr3_length: 18; clone_size: -; cdr3_nt: TGTGCCAGCAGTTTATCGGGCGACAGGGGGCGGGTGGCCAACGTCCTGACTTTC; cdr3_aa: CASSLSGDRGRVANVLTF
j_call: TRBJ1-1; d_call: -; v_call: TRBV9; cdr3_length: 13; clone_size: -; cdr3_nt: TGTGCCAGCAGCGTAGTAGCGAACACTGAAGCTTTCTTT; cdr3_aa: CASSVVANTEAFF
j_call: TRBJ2-7; d_call: TRBD2; v_call: TRBV15; cdr3_length: 13; clone_size: -; cdr3_nt: TGTGCCACGCAAGCGGGAGGGGAGTACGAGCAGTACTTC; cdr3_aa: CATQAGGEYEQYF
j_call: TRBJ1-5; d_call: -; v_call: TRBV20-1; cdr3_length: 15; clone_size: -; cdr3_nt: TGCAGTGCTAGTGTGGGACTAAGACGGGTAAGGGCCCAGCATTTT; cdr3_aa: CSASVGLRRVRAQHF
j_call: TRBJ2-1; d_call: -; v_call: TRBV1; cdr3_length: 16; clone_size: -; cdr3_nt: TGCACCAGCAGCACCGGGGGGCCTCTTACCTACAATGAGCAGTTCTTC; cdr3_aa: CTSSTGGPLTYNEQFF
j_call: TRBJ1-1; d_call: -; v_call: TRBV3-1/TRBV3-2; cdr3_length: 12; clone_size: few; cdr3_nt: TGTGCCAGCAGCCAAGATGAGGGGGATGCTTTCTTT; cdr3_aa: CASSQDEGDAFF
j_call: TRBJ1-5; d_call: TRBD1; v_call: TRBV6-6; cdr3_length: 17; clone_size: -; cdr3_nt: TGTGCCAGCAGTCCCCCCGGGACAGGGGGTGCCAATCAGCCCCAGCATTTT; cdr3_aa: CASSPPGTGGANQPQHF
j_call: TRBJ2-2; d_call: -; v_call: TRBV24-1; cdr3_length: 15; clone_size: -; cdr3_nt: TGTGCCACCAGTGATCCGGGGTCGGTCACCGGGGAGCTGTTTTTT; cdr3_aa: CATSDPGSVTGELFF
j_call: TRBJ1-2; d_call: -; v_call: TRBV3-1/TRBV3-2; cdr3_length: 14; clone_size: -; cdr3_nt: TGTGCCAGCAGCCCCAACCCGACACGCTATGGCTACACCTTC; cdr3_aa: CASSPNPTRYGYTF
j_call: TRBJ2-7; d_call: -; v_call: TRBV7-7; cdr3_length: 15; clone_size: -; cdr3_nt: TGTGCCAGCAGCTTTAGGTTAGGGGACTCCTACGAGCAGTACTTC; cdr3_aa: CASSFRLGDSYEQYF
j_call: TRBJ2-6; d_call: -; v_call: TRBV7-3; cdr3_length: 18; clone_size: -; cdr3_nt: TGTGCCAGCAGCTTAATACCAAGCCTAATCTCTGGGGCCAACGTCCTGACTTTC; cdr3_aa: CASSLIPSLISGANVLTF
j_call: TRBJ2-2; d_call: TRBD2; v_call: TRBV5-1; cdr3_length: 15; clone_size: once; cdr3_nt: TGCGCCAGCAGCTTGCGGGAGGCGGGCACCGGGGAGCTGTTTTTT; cdr3_aa: CASSLREAGTGELFF
j_call: TRBJ1-6; d_call: TRBD1; v_call: TRBV2; cdr3_length: 15; clone_size: -; cdr3_nt: TGTGCCAGCAGTGACAGACAGGGGGATTGGTCACCCCTCCACTTT; cdr3_aa: CASSDRQGDWSPLHF
j_call: TRBJ1-2; d_call: TRBD1; v_call: TRBV6-2/TRBV6-3; cdr3_length: 12; clone_size: -; cdr3_nt: TGTGCCAGCAGTACAGGGGGGATTGGCTACACCTTC; cdr3_aa: CASSTGGIGYTF
j_call: TRBJ2-5; d_call: -; v_call: TRBV9; cdr3_length: 13; clone_size: -; cdr3_nt: TGTGCCAGCAGCGTACGACTAGGAGGGACCCAGTACTTC; cdr3_aa: CASSVRLGGTQYF
j_call: TRBJ2-1; d_call: -; v_call: TRBV6-6; cdr3_length: 15; clone_size: once; cdr3_nt: TGTGCCAGCAACCCCGCGAGTTCCAATACCAATGAGCAGTTCTTC; cdr3_aa: CASNPASSNTNEQFF
j_call: TRBJ2-3; d_call: -; v_call: TRBV6-1; cdr3_length: 14; clone_size: -; cdr3_nt: TGTGCCAGCAGTGAAGCGGGACACACAGATACGCAGTATTTT; cdr3_aa: CASSEAGHTDTQYF
j_call: TRBJ2-1; d_call: -; v_call: TRBV2; cdr3_length: 15; clone_size: -; cdr3_nt: TGTGCCAGCAGTGATGGGCAGAGCTCCTACAATGAGCAGTTCTTC; cdr3_aa: CASSDGQSSYNEQFF
j_call: TRBJ1-5; d_call: TRBD1; v_call: TRBV19; cdr3_length: 15; clone_size: -; cdr3_nt: TGTGCCACTACAGGGGCCACAGGGAGCAATCAGCCCCAGCATTTT; cdr3_aa: CATTGATGSNQPQHF
j_call: TRBJ2-1; d_call: TRBD2; v_call: TRBV5-1; cdr3_length: 15; clone_size: -; cdr3_nt: TGCGCCAGCAGCCAGCTAGCGGGGGCCTACAATGAGCAGTTCTTC; cdr3_aa: CASSQLAGAYNEQFF
j_call: TRBJ2-5; d_call: -; v_call: TRBV30; cdr3_length: 11; clone_size: -; cdr3_nt: TGTGCCTGGCTCAGGGAAGAGACCCAGTACTTC; cdr3_aa: CAWLREETQYF
j_call: TRBJ2-5; d_call: TRBD2; v_call: TRBV6-2/TRBV6-3; cdr3_length: 18; clone_size: -; cdr3_nt: TGTGCCAGCAGTCCGCTTGGGCTAGCGGGCTATTGGTGGGAGACCCAGTACTTC; cdr3_aa: CASSPLGLAGYWWETQYF
j_call: TRBJ2-5; d_call: TRBD2; v_call: TRBV9; cdr3_length: 15; clone_size: -; cdr3_nt: TGTGCCAGCAGCCCGAGCGGGGGGGCCGGGGAGACCCAGTACTTC; cdr3_aa: CASSPSGGAGETQYF
j_call: TRBJ2-1; d_call: -; v_call: TRBV4-1; cdr3_length: 18; clone_size: -; cdr3_nt: TGCGCCAGCAGCCAAGATAATGATCGATGGAGGGGCGCGAATGAGCAGTTCTTC; cdr3_aa: CASSQDNDRWRGANEQFF
j_call: TRBJ2-3; d_call: -; v_call: TRBV14; cdr3_length: 16; clone_size: -; cdr3_nt: TGTGCCAGCAGCCAAGATAGGCGGATAAGCACAGATACGCAGTATTTT; cdr3_aa: CASSQDRRISTDTQYF
j_call: TRBJ2-7; d_call: TRBD1; v_call: TRBV5-1; cdr3_length: 14; clone_size: -; cdr3_nt: TGCGCCAGCAGCCCAGGGACAGGGAACTACGAGCAGTACTTC; cdr3_aa: CASSPGTGNYEQYF
j_call: TRBJ2-7; d_call: TRBD1; v_call: TRBV3-1/TRBV3-2; cdr3_length: 14; clone_size: -; cdr3_nt: TGTGCCAGCAGCCTGGGGGACAGGGCGAACGAGCAGTACTTC; cdr3_aa: CASSLGDRANEQYF